Each of the 29 T cell receptor beta chains below was sequenced from the same sample in a study of T cells in narcolepsy. TCRdb's table, derived via immunoSEQ multiplex PCR, lists solely in-frame clones and lacks some. The sample has about 34,000 clones; around 84% are singletons. Specimen: memory (CD45RA-) CD4+ T cells from blood. The receptors come from a human donor in good health.

The chain couples TRBV5-4 to TRBJ2-5; 9 bases map to TRBD2. Unmatched junction bases numbered 0, after V lost 7 bases and J lost 2 bases. The CDR3 has 12 residues. Germline loops: CDR1 SGHNT, CDR2 YYREEE (reference sequence). The CDR3 spells CASGLAQETQYF. The CDR3, as DNA: TGTGCCAGCGGACTAGCGCAAGAGACCCAGTACTTC. Based on the CDR3 plus reference TRBV5-4 and TRBJ2-5, the full variable domain is ETGVTQSPTHLIKTRGQQVTLRCSSQSGHNTVSWYQQALGQGPQFIFQYYREEENGRGNFPPRFSGLQFPNYSSELNVNALELDDSALYLCASGLAQETQYFGPGTRLLVL.

The genes are TRBV6-6 and TRBJ2-7; 9 bases fit TRBD2. Germline CDR1 reads MNHNY; CDR2 reads SVGAGI (reference sequence). This CDR3 has 16 residues. J gave up 3 bases and V 6 bases, and 12 bases lay outside the gene matches. The CDR3 loop is CASSVSTSGPVYEQYF. As DNA, the CDR3 is TGTGCCAGCAGCGTCTCGACTAGCGGACCGGTCTACGAGCAGTACTTC.

The sample holds a few counts of this clone. The rearrangement uses TRBV30 and TRBJ2-5; D is ambiguous. V was trimmed by 8 bases and J by 5 bases, leaving 15 bases between them. The CDR3 consists of 12 residues. Per the germline V gene, CDR1 is GTSNPN and CDR2 is SVGIG (reference sequence). The CDR3: CAGSKLRETQYF. CDR3 coding DNA: TGTGCCGGATCAAAACTGCGGGAGACCCAGTACTTC.

The CDR3 protein is CASSPGTSDTQYF. CDR3 nucleotides: TGTGCCAGCAGCCCCGGGACTAGTGATACGCAGTATTTT. V usage is TRBV7-3 and J usage is TRBJ2-3; 8 nucleotides match TRBD2. CDR3 size: 13 residues. V gave up 5 bases and J gave up 6 bases; unmatched junction bases: 4. Germline CDR1 SGHTA, CDR2 FQGTGA.

The chain joins TRBV5-1 to TRBJ2-6; possible D gene TRBD2, 5 bases. Deletions cut 1 base from V and 3 bases from J, with 8 bases between. Germline V gene data show CDR1 as SGHRS and CDR2 as YFSETQ. This CDR3 is 15 amino acids long. The CDR3 nucleotides read TGCGCCAGCAGCTTGCTCGGGGATGGGGCCAACGTCCTGACTTTC. Translating gives CASSLLGDGANVLTF. Filled out from reference TRBV5-1 and TRBJ2-6, the complete variable domain reads KAGVTQTPRYLIKTRGQQVTLSCSPISGHRSVSWYQQTPGQGLQFLFEYFSETQRNKGNFPGRFSGRQFSNSRSEMNVSTLELGDSALYLCASSLLGDGANVLTFGAGSRLTVL.

The V gene is TRBV27, the J gene TRBJ1-5; D might be TRBD1 (5 bases). The CDR3 is 15 residues long. V lost 5 bases and J lost 2, with 13 bases in between. Germline CDR1 MNHEY, CDR2 SMNVEV (reference sequence). The CDR3 region is CASSPSLGGNQPQHF. CDR3 in DNA: TGTGCCAGCAGTCCCTCCTTAGGGGGCAATCAGCCCCAGCATTTT.

The genes are TRBV6-5 and TRBJ2-5, with D perhaps matching TRBD1 (5 bases). Deletions cut 5 bases from V and 5 bases from J, with 15 bases between. Germline V gene sequence: CDR1 MNHEY, CDR2 SVGAGI. The CDR3 covers 14 residues. The chain's CDR3 is CASSVGQLLETQYF. In DNA form, the CDR3 reads TGTGCCAGCAGTGTGGGGCAGCTGTTGGAGACCCAGTACTTC.

CDR3 sequence reads: CASSSRRGGSYNEQFF. CDR3 sequence (DNA): TGTGCCAGCAGCTCCCGGAGGGGAGGCTCCTACAATGAGCAGTTCTTC. The genes are TRBV14 and TRBJ2-1, with D perhaps matching TRBD2 (6 bases). CDR1 SGHDN and CDR2 FVKESK come from the germline V gene. CDR3 length: 16 amino acids. The V gene lost 5 bases and the J gene lost 0 bases, with 14 bases spanning the gap.

The V and J genes are TRBV5-1 and TRBJ2-3; 8 nucleotides line up with TRBD2. J was trimmed by 0 bases and V by 6 bases; bases with no gene match: 9. The CDR3 covers 16 residues. Germline CDR1 and CDR2: SGHRS and YFSETQ. CDR3 nucleotides: TGCGCCAGCACTCCAGCGGGGGCCGCTAGCACAGATACGCAGTATTTT. Protein: CASTPAGAASTDTQYF.

V is TRBV7-9 and J is TRBJ2-7; maybe TRBD1 (5 bases). This CDR3 is built from 16 residues. Trimming stripped 1 base from V and 0 bases from J, with 13 bases between. Germline CDR1 and CDR2: SEHNR and FQNEAQ (reference sequence). CDR3: CASSLVPGHSSYEQYF. CDR3 bases: TGTGCCAGCAGCTTAGTTCCAGGGCACAGCTCCTACGAGCAGTACTTC.

V gene TRBV11-2 combines with J gene TRBJ2-1; either TRBD1 or TRBD2 may supply D (6 bases each). The V end was cut by 0 bases, the J end by 9 bases, with 12 bases between. The germline V gene has CDR1 SGHAT and CDR2 FQNNGV. The CDR3 spans 14 residues. CDR3: CASSLEIGGGEQFF. CDR3 in DNA: TGTGCCAGCAGCTTAGAAATTGGAGGGGGTGAGCAGTTCTTC.

This clone has only a few counts. In nucleotides, the CDR3 is TGCAGCGTTTCCGCAGGACAAGAGACCCAGTACTTC. Amino acids: CSVSAGQETQYF. The chain recombines TRBV29-1 with TRBJ2-5; no clear D. CDR3 length: 12 residues. Deletions cut 5 bases from V and 2 bases from J, with 9 bases between. Germline CDR1 reads SQVTM; CDR2 reads ANQGSEA.

The chain employs TRBV5-4 and TRBJ2-2; 8 bases agree with TRBD1. This CDR3 has 14 amino acids. V gave up 5 bases and J gave up 7 bases; unmatched junction bases: 7. From germline, CDR1 is SGHNT and CDR2 YYREEE (reference sequence). CDR3 nucleotides: TGTGCCAGCAGAGCTATCGGACAGGGCGGGGAGCTGTTTTTT. Translated: CASRAIGQGGELFF.

The V gene is TRBV12-2, the J gene TRBJ2-7; TRBD2, the D gene given by the table, was not confirmed from the DNA. TRBV12-2 is tagged as a pseudogene. The CDR3 is 14 amino acids. The chain's CDR3 is CASRISVLSYEQYF. The CDR3 coding sequence is TGTGCAAGTCGAATCAGCGTATTATCCTACGAGCAGTACTTC.

The chain carries TRBV5-8 and TRBJ2-7; 7 bases are a match to TRBD1. The trim removed 7 bases at V and 6 bases at J, leaving 7 bases unmatched. Germline assignment: CDR1 SGHTS and CDR2 YDEGEE. CDR3 length: 12 amino acids. The CDR3 loop reads CASRDSLGEQYF. The CDR3, as DNA: TGTGCCAGCCGGGACAGCCTCGGCGAGCAGTACTTC.

The rearrangement links TRBV7-8 to TRBJ2-1; 8 nucleotides agree with TRBD2. Unmatched junction bases numbered 3, after V lost 4 bases and J lost 1 base. Germline V CDR1 and CDR2: SGHVS, FQNEAQ. The CDR3 contains 15 residues. The DNA for the CDR3 is TGTGCCAGCAGCTCTAGCGGGCAGTCCTACAATGAGCAGTTCTTC. Protein sequence: CASSSSGQSYNEQFF.

This clone was counted once. This chain joins TRBV6-5 and TRBJ1-3, with D perhaps TRBD1 (5 bases). Germline V gene lookup returns CDR1 MNHEY and CDR2 SVGAGI. The CDR3 runs 15 residues. V lost 5 bases and J lost 1, with 12 bases in between. The CDR3 region is CASSGGWGSGNTIYF. In DNA form, the CDR3 reads TGTGCCAGCAGTGGGGGTTGGGGTTCTGGAAACACCATATATTTT.

The chain uses TRBV2 and TRBJ1-4; D gene unclear. The V gene lost 7 bases and the J gene lost 5 bases, with 8 bases spanning the gap. The CDR3 consists of 12 residues. CDR1 is SNHLY and CDR2 is FYNNEI in the germline V gene. This CDR3 reads CASKWQNEKLFF. The DNA of the CDR3 is TGTGCCAGCAAATGGCAGAATGAAAAACTGTTTTTT.

V is TRBV7-8 and J is TRBJ1-5, with 8 positions matching TRBD1. The J segment lost 7 bases and the V segment lost 3 bases, leaving 5 bases of the junction unmatched. CDR3 length: 14 amino acids. Germline V gives CDR1 SGHVS, CDR2 FQNEAQ. Here the CDR3 reads CASSFQGANQPQHF. The CDR3 coding sequence is TGTGCCAGCAGCTTTCAGGGGGCCAACCAGCCCCAGCATTTT.

CDR3 sequence (DNA): TGTGCCAGCATGACAAGGGGCGCACCGAATCAGCCCCAGCATTTT. Translated, it gives CASMTRGAPNQPQHF. V and J are TRBV27 and TRBJ1-5, with TRBD1 as a possible D gene (5 bases). The CDR3 consists of 15 residues. Germline assignment: CDR1 MNHEY and CDR2 SMNVEV (reference sequence). V gave up 7 bases and J gave up 4 bases, with 17 bases separating them.

V gene TRBV5-4 combines with J gene TRBJ2-7, with D perhaps matching TRBD2 (6 bases). The V and J ends lost 0 bases and 2 bases respectively, with 15 bases between them. This CDR3 has 16 amino acids. Per germline, CDR1 SGHNT and CDR2 YYREEE (reference sequence). The CDR3 DNA reads as TGTGCCAGCAGCTTGGGGTCTGGCGGGAAGACCTACGAGCAGTACTTC. Translation: CASSLGSGGKTYEQYF. The whole variable domain, remainder taken from reference TRBV5-4 and TRBJ2-7, is ETGVTQSPTHLIKTRGQQVTLRCSSQSGHNTVSWYQQALGQGPQFIFQYYREEENGRGNFPPRFSGLQFPNYSSELNVNALELDDSALYLCASSLGSGGKTYEQYFGPGTRLTVT.

The V call is TRBV10-3, the J call TRBJ1-2; TRBD1 matches 8 bases. V shed 6 bases and J 6 bases; nucleotides not matched to a gene: 9. Per germline, CDR1 ENHRY and CDR2 SYGVKD. The CDR3 length is 14 residues. The CDR3 DNA reads TGTGCCATCAGGCTAGGGACAGGTCACCATGGCTACACCTTC. It yields the protein CAIRLGTGHHGYTF.

The chain carries TRBV19 and TRBJ1-2; possibly TRBD1 for D (5 bases). The V end lost 5 bases, the J end lost 4 bases, and 17 bases lay between the germline ends. This CDR3 has 15 residues. Germline-derived CDR1 and CDR2 are LNHDA and SQIVND (reference sequence). The CDR3 loop is CASSSWRGDPYGYTF. The CDR3 coding sequence is TGTGCCAGTAGTTCCTGGCGTGGGGACCCCTATGGCTACACCTTC.

This chain joins TRBV11-1 and TRBJ2-3, with D perhaps TRBD2 (6 bases). Germline lookup yields CDR1 SGHAT and CDR2 FQDESV (reference sequence). The CDR3 sequence is 18 residues long. The germline V and J ends were trimmed by 1 base and 0 bases, with 17 bases remaining between them. The DNA of the CDR3 is TGTGCCAGCAGCTTAGGAGGCGGGGCGGACGCTAGCACAGATACGCAGTATTTT. Its translation: CASSLGGGADASTDTQYF.

The CDR3: CASGLRTSGDRSSYEQYF. The CDR3 region has the DNA TGTGCTAGTGGTTTGAGGACTAGCGGGGACCGCAGCTCCTACGAGCAGTACTTC. The chain combines TRBV12-5 with TRBJ2-7; TRBD2 agrees at 12 bases. The CDR3 runs 18 residues. V was clipped by 2 bases and J by 0 bases; unmatched bases: 8. The germline V gene encodes CDR1 LGHNT and CDR2 FRNRAP.

This clone was observed once. The chain is built from TRBV11-2 and TRBJ2-7; no clear D. Germline V gene data show CDR1 as SGHAT and CDR2 as FQNNGV. The CDR3 has 15 residues. Trimming removed 0 bases at V and 2 bases at J, with 11 bases between. CDR3 bases: TGTGCCAGCAGCTTAGATAGGTTGGGTCCCTACGAGCAGTACTTC. Translated, it gives CASSLDRLGPYEQYF. Variable domain in full (rest from reference TRBV11-2 and TRBJ2-7): EAGVAQSPRYKIIEKRQSVAFWCNPISGHATLYWYQQILGQGPKLLIQFQNNGVVDDSQLPKDRFSAERLKGVDSTLKIQPAKLEDSAVYLCASSLDRLGPYEQYFGPGTRLTVT.

This clone was recorded a few times. The same CDR3 can be traced to other DNA sequences in this sample. The rearrangement links TRBV6-1 to TRBJ1-3; possibly TRBD1 for D (6 bases). Germline V gene lookup returns CDR1 MNHNS and CDR2 SASEGT. The length of the CDR3 is 15 residues. Trimming took off 6 bases at V and 3 bases at J, with 15 bases between the two ends. The CDR3 DNA reads TGTGCCAGCAGGATTGCGGGAGGGGGTGGAAACACCATATATTTT. Protein sequence: CASRIAGGGGNTIYF.

This clone is a singleton in its sample. The rearrangement links TRBV30 to TRBJ1-2; no definite D call. The germline CDR1 and CDR2 sequences are GTSNPN and SVGIG (reference sequence). Trimming shortened V by 4 bases and J by 4 bases, and 7 bases separated the two germline ends. The CDR3 runs to 11 residues. The CDR3 loop reads CAWTLSYGYTF. The CDR3 DNA reads as TGTGCCTGGACGTTGTCCTATGGCTACACCTTC.

The J gene is TRBJ2-5, the V gene TRBV14; D ambiguous. Germline CDR1 SGHDN, CDR2 FVKESK. The CDR3 consists of 14 residues. The germline V and J ends were trimmed by 4 bases and 5 bases, with 14 bases remaining between them. This chain's CDR3 is CASSRTRSLETQYF. CDR3 nucleotide sequence: TGTGCCAGCAGCCGTACCCGATCCCTCGAGACCCAGTACTTC.